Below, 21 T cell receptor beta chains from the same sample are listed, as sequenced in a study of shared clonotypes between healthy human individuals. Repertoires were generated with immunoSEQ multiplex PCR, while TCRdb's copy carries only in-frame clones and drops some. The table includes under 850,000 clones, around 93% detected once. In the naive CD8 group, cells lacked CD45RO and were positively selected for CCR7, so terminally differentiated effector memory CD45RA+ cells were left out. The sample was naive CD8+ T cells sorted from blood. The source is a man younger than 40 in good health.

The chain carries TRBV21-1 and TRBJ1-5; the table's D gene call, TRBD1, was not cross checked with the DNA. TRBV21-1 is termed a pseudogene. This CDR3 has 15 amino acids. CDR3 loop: CASSTTSGAYQPQHF. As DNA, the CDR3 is TGTGCCAGCAGCACGACCTCAGGGGCTTATCAGCCCCAGCATTTT.

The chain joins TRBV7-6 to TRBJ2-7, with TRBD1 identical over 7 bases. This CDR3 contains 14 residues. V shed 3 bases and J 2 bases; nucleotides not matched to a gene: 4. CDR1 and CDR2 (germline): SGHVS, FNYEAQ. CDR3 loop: CASSFSTGPYEQYF. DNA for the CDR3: TGTGCCAGCAGCTTTTCGACAGGGCCCTACGAGCAGTACTTC.

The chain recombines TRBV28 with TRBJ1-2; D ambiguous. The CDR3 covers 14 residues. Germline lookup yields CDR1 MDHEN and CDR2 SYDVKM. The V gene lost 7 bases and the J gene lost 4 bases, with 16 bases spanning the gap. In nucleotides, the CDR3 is TGTGCCAGCACTTTTAGCCACGGAATCTATGGCTACACCTTC. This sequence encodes CASTFSHGIYGYTF.

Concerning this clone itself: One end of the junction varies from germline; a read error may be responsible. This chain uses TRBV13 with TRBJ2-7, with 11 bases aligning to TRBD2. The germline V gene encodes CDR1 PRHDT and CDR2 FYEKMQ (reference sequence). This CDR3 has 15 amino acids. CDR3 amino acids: CASRLAGGSSYEQYF. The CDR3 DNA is TGTGCCAGCAGGTTAGCGGGGGGGAGCTCCTACGAGCAGTACTTC.

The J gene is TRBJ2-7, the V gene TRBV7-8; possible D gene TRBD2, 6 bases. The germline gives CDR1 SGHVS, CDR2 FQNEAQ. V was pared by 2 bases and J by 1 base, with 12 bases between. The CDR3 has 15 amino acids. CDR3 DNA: TGTGCCAGCAGCTTATGGGACGGGAGTTCCTACGAGCAGTACTTC. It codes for CASSLWDGSSYEQYF.

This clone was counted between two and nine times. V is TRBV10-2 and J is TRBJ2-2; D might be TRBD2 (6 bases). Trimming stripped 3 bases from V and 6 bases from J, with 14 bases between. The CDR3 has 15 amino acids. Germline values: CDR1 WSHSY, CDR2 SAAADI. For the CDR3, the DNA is TGCGCCAGCAGTGACCTGGGGACTCCCTCCGGGGAGCTGTTTTTT. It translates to CASSDLGTPSGELFF.

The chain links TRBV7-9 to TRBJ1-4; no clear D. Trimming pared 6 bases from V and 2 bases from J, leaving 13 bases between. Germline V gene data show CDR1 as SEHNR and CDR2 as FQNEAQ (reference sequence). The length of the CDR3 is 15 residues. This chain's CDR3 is CASRESEYTNEKLFF. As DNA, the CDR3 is TGTGCCAGCAGGGAGTCGGAGTACACTAATGAAAAACTGTTTTTT. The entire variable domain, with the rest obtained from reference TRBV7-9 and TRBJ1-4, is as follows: DTGVSQNPRHKITKRGQNVTFRCDPISEHNRLYWYRQTLGQGPEFLTYFQNEAQLEKSRLLSDRFSAERPKGSFSTLEIQRTEQGDSAMYLCASRESEYTNEKLFFGSGTQLSVL.

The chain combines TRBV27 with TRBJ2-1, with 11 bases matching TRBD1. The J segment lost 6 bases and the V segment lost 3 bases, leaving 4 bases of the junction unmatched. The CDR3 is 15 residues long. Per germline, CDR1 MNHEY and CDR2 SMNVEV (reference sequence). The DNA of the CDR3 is TGTGCCAGCAGTTTTGGACAGGGGGCTCTCAATGAGCAGTTCTTC. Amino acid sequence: CASSFGQGALNEQFF.

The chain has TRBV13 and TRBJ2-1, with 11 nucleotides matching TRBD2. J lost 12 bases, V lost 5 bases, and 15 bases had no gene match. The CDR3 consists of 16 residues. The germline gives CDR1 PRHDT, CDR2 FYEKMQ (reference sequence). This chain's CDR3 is CASSQTGLAENVGQFF. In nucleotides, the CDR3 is TGTGCCAGCAGCCAAACGGGACTAGCGGAGAACGTCGGGCAGTTCTTC.

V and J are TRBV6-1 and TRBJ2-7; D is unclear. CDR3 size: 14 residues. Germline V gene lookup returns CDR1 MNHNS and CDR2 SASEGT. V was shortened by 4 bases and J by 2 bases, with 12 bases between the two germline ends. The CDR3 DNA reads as TGTGCCAGCAGTGTGGGCCACGGACCCTACGAGCAGTACTTC. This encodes CASSVGHGPYEQYF.

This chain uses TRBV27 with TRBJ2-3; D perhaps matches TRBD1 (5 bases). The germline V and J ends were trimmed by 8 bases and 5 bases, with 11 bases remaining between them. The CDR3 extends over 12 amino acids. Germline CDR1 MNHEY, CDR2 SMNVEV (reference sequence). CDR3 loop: CASSGLEDTQYF. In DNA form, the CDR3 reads TGTGCCAGCTCAGGGCTGGAAGATACGCAGTATTTT.

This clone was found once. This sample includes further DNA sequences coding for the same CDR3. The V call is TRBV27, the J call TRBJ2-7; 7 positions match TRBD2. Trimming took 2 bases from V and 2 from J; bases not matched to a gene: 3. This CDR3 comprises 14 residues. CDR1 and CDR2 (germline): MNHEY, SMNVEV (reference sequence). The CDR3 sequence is CASSLGRGAYEQYF. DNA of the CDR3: TGTGCCAGCAGTTTAGGCCGGGGGGCCTACGAGCAGTACTTC.

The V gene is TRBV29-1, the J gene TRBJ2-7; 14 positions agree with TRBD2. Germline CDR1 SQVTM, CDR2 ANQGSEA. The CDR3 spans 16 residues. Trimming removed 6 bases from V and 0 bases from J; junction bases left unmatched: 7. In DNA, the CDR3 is TGCAGCGTAGGACTAGCGGGAGGCCCAAGCTCCTACGAGCAGTACTTC. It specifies CSVGLAGGPSSYEQYF.

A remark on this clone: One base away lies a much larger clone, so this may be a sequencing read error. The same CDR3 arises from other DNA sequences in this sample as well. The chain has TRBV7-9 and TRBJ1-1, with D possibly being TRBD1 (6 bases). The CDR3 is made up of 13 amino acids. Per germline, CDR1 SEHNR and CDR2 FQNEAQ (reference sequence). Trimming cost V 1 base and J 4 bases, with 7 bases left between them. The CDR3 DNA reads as TGTGCCAGCAGCTTAGGAGGGGGCACTGAAGCTTTCTTT. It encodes CASSLGGGTEAFF.

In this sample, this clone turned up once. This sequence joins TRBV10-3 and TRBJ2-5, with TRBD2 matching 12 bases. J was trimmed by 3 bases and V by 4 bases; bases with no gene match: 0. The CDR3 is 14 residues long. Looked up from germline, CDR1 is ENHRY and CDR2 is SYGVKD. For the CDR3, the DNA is TGTGCCATCAGTGGACTAGCGGGAGAAGAGACCCAGTACTTC. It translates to CAISGLAGEETQYF.

This chain's CDR3 is CASGLVPGTSSYNEQFF. In DNA, the CDR3 is TGTGCTAGTGGTTTGGTTCCCGGGACTAGCTCCTACAATGAGCAGTTCTTC. The chain couples TRBV12-5 to TRBJ2-1; 8 bases are a match to TRBD2. The CDR3 consists of 17 residues. CDR1 and CDR2 (germline): LGHNT, FRNRAP. V lost 0 bases to trimming and J lost 0 bases; unmatched junction nucleotides: 4.

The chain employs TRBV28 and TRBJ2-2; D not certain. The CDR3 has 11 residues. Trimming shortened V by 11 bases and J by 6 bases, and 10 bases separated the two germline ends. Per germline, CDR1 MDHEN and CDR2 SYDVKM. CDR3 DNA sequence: TGTGCCGCAGGTACGGCCGGGGAGCTGTTTTTT. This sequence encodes CAAGTAGELFF. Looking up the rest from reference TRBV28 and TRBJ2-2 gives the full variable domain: DVKVTQSSRYLVKRTGEKVFLECVQDMDHENMFWYRQDPGLGLRLIYFSYDVKMKEKGDIPEGYSVSREKKERFSLILESASTNQTSMYLCAAGTAGELFFGEGSRLTVL.

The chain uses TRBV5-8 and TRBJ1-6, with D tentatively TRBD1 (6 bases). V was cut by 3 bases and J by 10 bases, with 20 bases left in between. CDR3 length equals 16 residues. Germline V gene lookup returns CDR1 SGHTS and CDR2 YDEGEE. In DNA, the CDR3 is TGTGCCAGCAGCTGGGGGCTAAGGCAGGGGCTCTCACCCCTCCACTTT. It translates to CASSWGLRQGLSPLHF.

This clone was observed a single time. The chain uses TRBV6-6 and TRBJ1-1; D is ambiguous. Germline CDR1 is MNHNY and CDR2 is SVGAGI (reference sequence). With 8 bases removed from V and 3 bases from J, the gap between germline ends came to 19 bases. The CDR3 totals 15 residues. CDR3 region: CASSGLILKDTEAFF. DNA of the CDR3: TGTGCCAGCTCTGGACTTATTCTAAAGGACACTGAAGCTTTCTTT.

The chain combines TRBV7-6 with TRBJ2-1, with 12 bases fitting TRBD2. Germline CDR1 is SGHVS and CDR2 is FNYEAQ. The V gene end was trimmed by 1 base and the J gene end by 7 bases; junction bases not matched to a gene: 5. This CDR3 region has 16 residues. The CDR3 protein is CASSLVLAGGKNEQFF. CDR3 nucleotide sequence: TGTGCCAGCAGCTTAGTTCTAGCGGGAGGGAAGAATGAGCAGTTCTTC. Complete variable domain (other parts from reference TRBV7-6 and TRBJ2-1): GAGVSQSPRYKVTKRGQDVALRCDPISGHVSLYWYRQALGQGPEFLTYFNYEAQQDKSGLPNDRFSAERPEGSISTLTIQRTEQRDSAMYRCASSLVLAGGKNEQFFGPGTRLTVL.

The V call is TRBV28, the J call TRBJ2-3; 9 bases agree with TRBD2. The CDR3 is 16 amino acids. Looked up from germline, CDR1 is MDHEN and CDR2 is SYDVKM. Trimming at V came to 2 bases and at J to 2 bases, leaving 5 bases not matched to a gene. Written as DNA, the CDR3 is TGTGCCAGCAGTTTAAGCCTAGCGGGAACCACAGATACGCAGTATTTT. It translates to CASSLSLAGTTDTQYF.